The clone carrying this TCR beta chain has more than one count but fewer than ten. Its target is not known. The libraries were made with immunoSEQ v3.0 at survey level. A per-sample goal of about 40,000-50,000 T-cell genomes was targeted by sequencing. Assay used: immunoSEQ multiplex PCR; TCRdb lists only in-frame clones, some missing. The profile shows about 28,000 clones, about 80% of them singletons. The CDR3 has 13 amino acids. From germline, CDR1 is MNHEY and CDR2 SMNVEV (reference sequence). Trimming left V 5 bases short and J 14 bases short, with 16 bases between. These data belong to a study of long-term antiretroviral therapy in people with HIV. The study, taken as a whole, reports: HIV repertoires had narrower CDR3 length ranges than controls. Specimen acquisition occurred between 2004 and 2017, potentially under older ART regimens.

The rearrangement uses TRBV27 and TRBJ1-6; D is unresolved. The receptor comes from a man aged 40-49 years with HIV. The sequenced sample was unsorted PBMCs, obtained 0.3 years after starting antiretroviral therapy. CDR3 in amino acids: CASSPHFRSALHF. CDR3 DNA: TGTGCCAGCAGTCCCCACTTTAGATCCGCCCTCCACTTT.